The entry below describes one T cell receptor (beta chain). As yet, its antigen is unknown. The repertoire was sequenced with immunoSEQ multiplex PCR; TCRdb's copy has only in-frame clones and lacks some. This table has 100,000 to 150,000 clones, around 90% appearing once. The data were taken from a study of T cell responses to AZD1222 COVID-19 vaccine. Study-wide results and caveats: Most donors were white British and more were female, and clonal diversity was possibly underestimated. Only five to seven individuals given AZD1222 were seropositive at baseline.

The CDR3 has 14 amino acids. From germline, CDR1 is SEHNR and CDR2 FQNEAQ (reference sequence). V gave up 6 bases and J gave up 7 bases; unmatched junction bases: 5. The V call is TRBV7-9, the J call TRBJ2-1; 11 nucleotides match TRBD2. The receptor's source is an adult in good health. The material was peripheral blood, obtained on day 0 of AZD1222 vaccination. CDR3 region: CASSRLAGGNEQFF. The CDR3 bases are TGTGCCAGCAGTCGTTTAGCGGGGGGGAATGAGCAGTTCTTC.